This T cell receptor (beta chain) stems from a study of post-analysis software for immune sequencing data. On the study more broadly: Relapsing-remitting, secondary progressive and progressive-relapsing forms made up the multiple sclerosis disease courses.

Unique molecular identifiers had been added to the TCR beta cDNA libraries. When about 1 to 11 million T cells were used, they gave hundreds of thousands of cDNA molecules. Via MiXCR, TCRdb re-called the PCR reads, giving one row per CDR3 protein. The sample records hundreds of thousands of distinct CDR3 sequences, approximately 60% being singletons. Study conclusions and caveats: In patients, about five TRBV segments were more frequent than in controls, with TRBV5-6, TRBV5-1 and TRBV20-1 among them. For normalized Chao1 diversity, multiple sclerosis patients scored significantly lower than controls did. F measure grouped same-batch samples tightly together.

The CDR3 length is 10 residues. V lost 6 bases, J lost 3 bases, and 5 bases lay in between. The germline gives CDR1 DFQATT, CDR2 SNEGSKA (reference sequence). As concerns this clonotype: Its antigen is unknown.

This TCR was recovered from a girl aged 2-10 years with multiple sclerosis. The rearrangement joins TRBV20-1 to TRBJ1-2, with unresolved D. The sample was blood. CDR3 DNA sequence: TGCAGTGCCTTTTACTATGGCTACACCTTC. Amino acids: CSAFYYGYTF.